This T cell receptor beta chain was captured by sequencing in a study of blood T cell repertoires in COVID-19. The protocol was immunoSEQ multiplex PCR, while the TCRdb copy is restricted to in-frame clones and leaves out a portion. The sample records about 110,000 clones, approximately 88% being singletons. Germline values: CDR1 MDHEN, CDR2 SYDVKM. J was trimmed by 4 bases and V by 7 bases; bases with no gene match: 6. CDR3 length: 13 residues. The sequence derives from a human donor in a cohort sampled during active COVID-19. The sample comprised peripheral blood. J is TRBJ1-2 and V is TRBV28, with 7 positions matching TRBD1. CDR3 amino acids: CASNLQGGYGYTF. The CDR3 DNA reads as TGTGCCAGCAATCTTCAGGGGGGCTATGGCTACACCTTC.